This paragraph reports one T cell receptor (beta chain). Per the authors' pipeline: Estimation of nucleated cell counts relied on the amplification of reference gene primers. Only in-frame clones appear in the TCRdb table, and some are missing; sequencing was by immunoSEQ multiplex PCR. That table supplies the V and J calls and clone size; D and trimming were determined from the DNA. The sample carries roughly 79,000 clones, 80% to 90% recorded once. This record belongs to a study of blood T cell repertoires in COVID-19. Study-level background: Samples taken during acute and convalescent COVID-19 were collected in the United States, Italy and Spain. T cells, B-cell-depleted T cells, or PBMCs provided the cDNA or gDNA that served as material.

Trimming at V came to 6 bases and at J to 4 bases, leaving 4 bases not matched to a gene. The germline CDR1 and CDR2 sequences are MNHEY and SMNVEV (reference sequence). The CDR3 covers 13 residues. This sequence was found in a woman between 50 and 59 years old with acute or convalescent COVID-19. This rearrangement joins TRBV27 to TRBJ2-5, with 8 bases that match TRBD1. The sample comprised peripheral blood. CDR3 sequence reads: CASSLRGRETQYF. The CDR3 coding sequence is TGTGCCAGCAGCCTCAGGGGGCGAGAGACCCAGTACTTC.